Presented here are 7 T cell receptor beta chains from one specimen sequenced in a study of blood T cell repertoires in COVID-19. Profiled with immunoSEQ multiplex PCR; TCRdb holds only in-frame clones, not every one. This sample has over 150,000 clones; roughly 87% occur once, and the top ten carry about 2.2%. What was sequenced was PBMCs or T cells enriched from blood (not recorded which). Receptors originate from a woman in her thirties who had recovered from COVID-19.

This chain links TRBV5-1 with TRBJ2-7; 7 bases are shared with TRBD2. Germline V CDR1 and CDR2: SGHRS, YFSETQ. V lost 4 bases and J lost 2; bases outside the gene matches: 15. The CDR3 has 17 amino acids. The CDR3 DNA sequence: TGCGCCAGCAGCCGAATTACAGGACTAGTTCGAACCTACGAGCAGTACTTC. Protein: CASSRITGLVRTYEQYF.

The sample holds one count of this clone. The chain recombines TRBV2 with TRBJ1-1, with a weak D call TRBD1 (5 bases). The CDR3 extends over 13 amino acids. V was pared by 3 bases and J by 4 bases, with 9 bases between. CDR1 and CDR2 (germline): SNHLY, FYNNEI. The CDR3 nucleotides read TGTGCCAGCAGTGAGCGGGGGGGCACTGAAGCTTTCTTT. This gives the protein CASSERGGTEAFF.

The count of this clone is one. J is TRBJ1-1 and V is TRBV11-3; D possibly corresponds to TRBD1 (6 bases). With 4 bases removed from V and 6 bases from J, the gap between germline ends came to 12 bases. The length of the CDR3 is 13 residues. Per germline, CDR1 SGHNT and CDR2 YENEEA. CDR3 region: CASSSLQGSEAFF. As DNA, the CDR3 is TGTGCCAGCAGCTCACTACAGGGTTCTGAAGCTTTCTTT.

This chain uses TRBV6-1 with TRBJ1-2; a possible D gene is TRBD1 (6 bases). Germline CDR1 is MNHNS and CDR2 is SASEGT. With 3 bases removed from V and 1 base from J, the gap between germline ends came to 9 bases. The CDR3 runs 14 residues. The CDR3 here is CASSDRGINYGYTF. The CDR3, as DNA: TGTGCCAGCAGTGACAGGGGAATTAACTATGGCTACACCTTC.

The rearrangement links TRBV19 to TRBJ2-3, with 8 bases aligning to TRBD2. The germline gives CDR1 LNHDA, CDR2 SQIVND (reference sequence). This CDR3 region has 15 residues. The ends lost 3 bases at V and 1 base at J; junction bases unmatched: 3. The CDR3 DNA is TGTGCCAGTAGTATTAGGCGGGGGGGCACAGATACGCAGTATTTT. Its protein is CASSIRRGGTDTQYF.

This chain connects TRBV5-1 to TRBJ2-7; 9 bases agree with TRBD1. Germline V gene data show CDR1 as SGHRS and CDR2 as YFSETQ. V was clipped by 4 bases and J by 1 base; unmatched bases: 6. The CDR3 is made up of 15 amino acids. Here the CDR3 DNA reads TGCGCCAGCAGCCCCAGACAGGGGGGATCCTACGAGCAGTACTTC. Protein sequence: CASSPRQGGSYEQYF. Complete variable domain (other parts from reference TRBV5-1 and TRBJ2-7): KAGVTQTPRYLIKTRGQQVTLSCSPISGHRSVSWYQQTPGQGLQFLFEYFSETQRNKGNFPGRFSGRQFSNSRSEMNVSTLELGDSALYLCASSPRQGGSYEQYFGPGTRLTVT.

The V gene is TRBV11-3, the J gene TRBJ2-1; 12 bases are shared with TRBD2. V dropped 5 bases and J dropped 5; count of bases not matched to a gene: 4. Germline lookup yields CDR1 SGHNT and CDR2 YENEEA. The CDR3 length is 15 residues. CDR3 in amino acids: CASSPTSGSNNEQFF. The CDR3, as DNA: TGTGCCAGCAGCCCGACTAGCGGGAGCAACAATGAGCAGTTCTTC.